This paragraph reports one T cell receptor beta chain. The target antigen is unknown. These data originate in a study of T cell repertoires in cytomegalovirus infection. On the study more broadly: A matching HLA type, together with CMV infection, was signaled by public TCR beta signatures.

Per the germline V gene, CDR1 is SGHTA and CDR2 is FQGNSA. V lost 1 base to trimming and J lost 3 bases, with 11 bases between them. The CDR3 consists of 15 residues. TCRdb reanalysed the reads using MiXCR and keeps one entry per CDR3 protein. The sample has around 500,000 distinct CDR3 sequences; roughly 46% are singletons. Study-level points and caveats: The study found HLA-C-restricted CMV-specific TCR beta clonotypes dominating the ex vivo response.

This TCR came from a human donor in good health (CMV status not recorded). Some clones in this sample may be carry-over from other donors' samples. The sample was cultured PBMCs, taken from culture after CMV antigen stimulation. The chain couples TRBV7-2 to TRBJ2-3, with D tentatively TRBD1 (5 bases). The CDR3 loop reads CASSLVPGWTDTQYF. CDR3 DNA sequence: TGTGCCAGCAGCTTAGTCCCAGGGTGGACAGATACGCAGTATTTT.